The rows below give T cell receptor beta chains drawn from one sample of a study of T cell responses to AZD1222 COVID-19 vaccine. Sequencing was performed with immunoSEQ multiplex PCR; in TCRdb, only in-frame clones are kept and a portion is missing. This table has around 77,000 clones, roughly 89% appearing once. Here the sequenced sample was peripheral blood, taken on day 0 of AZD1222 vaccination. The receptors originated from an adult in good health. CDR3s include the opening cysteine and the closing phenylalanine or tryptophan. D genes are given only for firm matches. Part of the rows lack a size; the others show once, few, many or a class for expanded clones.

d_call cdr3_length clone_size j_call v_call cdr3_nt cdr3_aa
NA 11 NA TRBJ2-5 TRBV3-1/TRBV3-2 TGTGCCAGCAGCCAGCGAGAGACCCAGTACTTC CASSQRETQYF
TRBD1 15 NA TRBJ2-5 TRBV7-3 TGTGCCAGCAGCCAGGACAGGGGAGCCCAAGAGACCCAGTACTTC CASSQDRGAQETQYF
NA 15 once TRBJ1-6 TRBV3-1/TRBV3-2 TGTGCCAGCAGCCGAACAGGAGACTATAATTCACCCCTCCACTTT CASSRTGDYNSPLHF
NA 15 NA TRBJ1-1 TRBV6-5 TGTGCCAGCAGTCGGTCGGGAAAAACGAACACTGAAGCTTTCTTT CASSRSGKTNTEAFF
NA 14 NA TRBJ2-2 TRBV7-3 TGTGCCAGCAGTTCAAACAGGAACGCCGGGGAGCTGTTTTTT CASSSNRNAGELFF
TRBD1 14 NA TRBJ2-7 TRBV7-9 TGTGCCAGCAGCTTAGGGACAGGGCGATACGAGCAGTACTTC CASSLGTGRYEQYF
NA 14 NA TRBJ2-7 TRBV11-2 TGTGCCAGCAGCCAGAGACTCGACTCCTACGAGCAGTACTTC CASSQRLDSYEQYF
TRBD1 18 NA TRBJ1-2 TRBV28 TGTGCCAGCTCCCAAAGGTGGACAGGGACTACAAACCCCTATGGCTACACCTTC CASSQRWTGTTNPYGYTF
TRBD2 14 NA TRBJ2-1 TRBV11-2 TGTGCCAGCAGCCGGGCGGGAGCCCACAATGAGCAGTTCTTC CASSRAGAHNEQFF
TRBD2 14 NA TRBJ2-5 TRBV6-1 TGTGCCAGCAGTGAAGCGGAGCGGGGGGAGACCCAGTACTTC CASSEAERGETQYF